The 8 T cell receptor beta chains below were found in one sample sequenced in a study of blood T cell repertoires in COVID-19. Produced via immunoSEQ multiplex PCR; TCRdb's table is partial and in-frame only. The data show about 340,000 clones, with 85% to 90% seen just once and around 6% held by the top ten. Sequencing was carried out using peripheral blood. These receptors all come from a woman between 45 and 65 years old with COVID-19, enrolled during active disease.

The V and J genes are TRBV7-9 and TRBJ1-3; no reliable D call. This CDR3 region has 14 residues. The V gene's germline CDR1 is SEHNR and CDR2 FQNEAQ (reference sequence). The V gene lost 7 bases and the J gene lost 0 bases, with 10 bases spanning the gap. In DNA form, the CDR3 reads TGTGCCAGCAACCCGGGATTCTCTGGAAACACCATATATTTT. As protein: CASNPGFSGNTIYF.

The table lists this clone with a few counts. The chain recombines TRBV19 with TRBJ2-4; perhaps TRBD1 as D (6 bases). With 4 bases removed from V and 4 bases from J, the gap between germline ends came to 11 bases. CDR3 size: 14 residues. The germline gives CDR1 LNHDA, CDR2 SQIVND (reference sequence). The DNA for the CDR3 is TGTGCCAGTAGTACCGGGACAAGGAAAAACATTCAGTACTTC. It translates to CASSTGTRKNIQYF.

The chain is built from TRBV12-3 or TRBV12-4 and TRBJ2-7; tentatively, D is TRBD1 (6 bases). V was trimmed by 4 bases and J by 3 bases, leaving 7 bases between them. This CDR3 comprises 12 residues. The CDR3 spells CASSWDNYEQYF. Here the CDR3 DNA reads TGTGCCAGCAGTTGGGACAACTACGAGCAGTACTTC.

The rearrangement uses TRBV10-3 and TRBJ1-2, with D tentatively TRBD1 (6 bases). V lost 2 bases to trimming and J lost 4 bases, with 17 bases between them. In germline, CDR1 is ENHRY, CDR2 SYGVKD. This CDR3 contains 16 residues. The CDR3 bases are TGTGCCATCAGTGAGGGGGTAGGACAGAGATTCTATGGCTACACCTTC. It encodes CAISEGVGQRFYGYTF.

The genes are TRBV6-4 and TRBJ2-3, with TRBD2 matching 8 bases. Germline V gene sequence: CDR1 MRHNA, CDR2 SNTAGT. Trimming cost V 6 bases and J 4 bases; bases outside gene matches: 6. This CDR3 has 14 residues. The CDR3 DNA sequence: TGTGCCAGCAGCGTAGGACTAGCCTCAGATACGCAGTATTTT. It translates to CASSVGLASDTQYF.

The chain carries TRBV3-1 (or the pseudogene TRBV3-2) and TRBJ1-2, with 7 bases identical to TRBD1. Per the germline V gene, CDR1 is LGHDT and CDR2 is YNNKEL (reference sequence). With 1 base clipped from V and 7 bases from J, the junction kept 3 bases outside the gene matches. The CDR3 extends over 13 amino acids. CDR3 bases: TGTGCCAGCAGCCAAGGACAGGGATCTGGCTACACCTTC. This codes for CASSQGQGSGYTF.

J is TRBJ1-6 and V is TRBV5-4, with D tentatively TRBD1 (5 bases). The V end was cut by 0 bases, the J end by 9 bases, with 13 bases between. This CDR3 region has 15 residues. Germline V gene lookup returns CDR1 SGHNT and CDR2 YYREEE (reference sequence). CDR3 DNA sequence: TGTGCCAGCAGCTTGGGGGGCAGGGATGGTTCACCCCTCCACTTT. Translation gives CASSLGGRDGSPLHF.

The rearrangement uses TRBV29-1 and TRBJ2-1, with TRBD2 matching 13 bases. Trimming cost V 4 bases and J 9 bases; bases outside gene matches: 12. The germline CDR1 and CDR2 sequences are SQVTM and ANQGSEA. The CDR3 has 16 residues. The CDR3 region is CSVVWRGLAGVGEQFF. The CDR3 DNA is TGCAGCGTTGTTTGGCGTGGACTAGCGGGAGTGGGTGAGCAGTTCTTC.